This TCR beta chain stems from a study of blood T cell repertoires in COVID-19. Study-wide background: The United States, Italy and Spain supplied acute and convalescent COVID-19 samples.

Original methodology: Amplification from reference gene primers served as the basis for estimated nucleated cell counts. Clones were read by immunoSEQ multiplex PCR, and TCRdb kept only the in-frame ones, dropping some. The D gene and trimming were derived from the DNA, and the V and J assignments and clone size from that table. Here the sample spans 430,000 or so clones, 80% to 90% being singletons. The CDR3 runs 15 residues. Germline CDR1 reads KGHSH; CDR2 reads LQKENI. V was clipped by 6 bases and J by 3 bases, with 15 bases between them. The chain combines TRBV18 with TRBJ2-1; the D gene is possibly TRBD1 (6 bases). The sample was peripheral blood. The clonotype was recovered from a man younger than 35 with COVID-19, enrolled during active disease. The CDR3 loop is CASSQNRDNYNEQFF. As DNA, the CDR3 is TGTGCCAGCTCCCAAAACCGGGACAACTACAATGAGCAGTTCTTC.